Listed below are T cell receptor beta chains from one sample, sequenced in a study of blood T cell repertoires in COVID-19. Clones were sequenced by immunoSEQ multiplex PCR, and TCRdb holds only the in-frame ones, with some missing. This table holds around 370,000 clones, 85% to 90% found once. The material sequenced was peripheral blood. The receptors stem from a woman aged 45 to 65 with COVID-19, enrolled during active disease. Each CDR3 is given with its conserved first and last residue. Fields, in order: CDR3 protein, CDR3 DNA, D gene, clone size, V gene, J gene. A D gene is named only where the DNA matches it firmly. The size of a clone is reported for some rows only, either as once, few or many, or as a class for expanded clones.

CDR3: CASSDIKRTGRYYEQYF
DNA: TGTGCCAGCAGTGATATAAAAAGGACAGGGAGATACTACGAGCAGTACTTC
D: TRBD1
size: NA
V: TRBV2
J: TRBJ2-7

CDR3: CATLRGGGTEAFF
DNA: TGTGCCACCCTCAGAGGAGGCGGCACTGAAGCTTTCTTT
D: NA
size: NA
V: TRBV6-5
J: TRBJ1-1

CDR3: CASSLAPQGMNTEAFF
DNA: TGTGCCAGCAGCTTGGCCCCACAGGGTATGAACACTGAAGCTTTCTTT
D: NA
size: NA
V: TRBV5-5
J: TRBJ1-1

CDR3: CASSLSGGYEQYF
DNA: TGTGCCAGCAGCTTATCGGGGGGCTACGAGCAGTACTTC
D: TRBD2
size: NA
V: TRBV11-2
J: TRBJ2-7

CDR3: CASSLTGLNEQYF
DNA: TGTGCCAGCAGCTTAACAGGGCTAAACGAGCAGTACTTC
D: NA
size: NA
V: TRBV11-2
J: TRBJ2-7

CDR3: CASSSPGETKYEQYF
DNA: TGTGCCAGCAGCTCGCCTGGGGAGACCAAGTACGAGCAGTACTTC
D: NA
size: NA
V: TRBV6-2/TRBV6-3
J: TRBJ2-7

CDR3: CASSLGTGKKTNYGYTF
DNA: TGTGCCAGCAGTCTTGGGACAGGGAAAAAGACTAACTATGGCTACACCTTC
D: TRBD1
size: NA
V: TRBV27
J: TRBJ1-2

CDR3: CASSYRGRNTEAFF
DNA: TGTGCCAGCAGTTACAGGGGGAGAAACACTGAAGCTTTCTTT
D: NA
size: NA
V: TRBV6-5
J: TRBJ1-1

CDR3: CASSPRTSGTNEQFF
DNA: TGTGCCAGCAGCCCGCGGACTAGCGGTACAAATGAGCAGTTCTTC
D: TRBD2
size: NA
V: TRBV11-1
J: TRBJ2-1

CDR3: CASSLVVDYGYTF
DNA: TGTGCCAGCAGCTTAGTCGTAGACTATGGCTACACCTTC
D: NA
size: NA
V: TRBV7-9
J: TRBJ1-2

CDR3: CASSMGRGGSYTF
DNA: TGTGCCAGCAGTATGGGGAGGGGAGGGAGCTACACCTTC
D: NA
size: NA
V: TRBV6-5
J: TRBJ1-2

CDR3: CASRYGSPNTGELFF
DNA: TGTGCCAGCAGATACGGGAGCCCGAACACCGGGGAGCTGTTTTTT
D: NA
size: NA
V: TRBV6-5
J: TRBJ2-2

CDR3: CASRENAGVNTEAFF
DNA: TGCGCCAGCAGAGAAAATGCAGGGGTGAACACTGAAGCTTTCTTT
D: NA
size: NA
V: TRBV5-1
J: TRBJ1-1

CDR3: CASSLIPGTDTQYF
DNA: TGTGCCAGCAGCTTAATCCCAGGGACAGATACGCAGTATTTT
D: NA
size: NA
V: TRBV11-2
J: TRBJ2-3

CDR3: CASSLIRRDIEAFF
DNA: TGTGCCAGCAGTTTAATCCGCAGGGATATTGAAGCTTTCTTT
D: NA
size: NA
V: TRBV28
J: TRBJ1-1

CDR3: CASSFAKGLAEQYF
DNA: TGTGCCAGCAGCTTCGCAAAGGGGTTGGCTGAGCAGTACTTC
D: NA
size: NA
V: TRBV7-8
J: TRBJ2-7

CDR3: CSVDTANTGELFF
DNA: TGCAGCGTTGATACAGCGAACACCGGGGAGCTGTTTTTT
D: NA
size: NA
V: TRBV29-1
J: TRBJ2-2

CDR3: CASSFGQGANTGELFF
DNA: TGTGCCAGCAGCTTTGGACAGGGGGCGAACACCGGGGAGCTGTTTTTT
D: TRBD1
size: NA
V: TRBV11-3
J: TRBJ2-2

CDR3: CASASGKSSYEQYF
DNA: TGTGCCAGCGCTAGCGGGAAAAGCTCCTACGAGCAGTACTTC
D: TRBD2
size: few
V: TRBV11-3
J: TRBJ2-7

CDR3: CASSAAGTSVQETQYF
DNA: TGTGCCAGCAGTGCGGCCGGGACTAGCGTTCAAGAGACCCAGTACTTC
D: TRBD2
size: NA
V: TRBV25-1
J: TRBJ2-5

CDR3: CASSGTGTGTTGNTIYF
DNA: TGTGCCAGCTCAGGAACCGGGACAGGGACTACTGGAAACACCATATATTTT
D: TRBD1
size: NA
V: TRBV18
J: TRBJ1-3

CDR3: CASSAGQSSYEQYF
DNA: TGTGCCAGCAGCGCTGGACAGAGCTCCTACGAGCAGTACTTC
D: NA
size: NA
V: TRBV9
J: TRBJ2-7

CDR3: CASSLGASGSATNEKLFF
DNA: TGTGCCAGCAGCTTAGGGGCGTCAGGATCCGCAACTAATGAAAAACTGTTTTTT
D: NA
size: NA
V: TRBV11-2
J: TRBJ1-4

CDR3: CASSYSAATNYGYTF
DNA: TGTGCCAGCAGTTACTCGGCCGCCACTAACTATGGCTACACCTTC
D: NA
size: NA
V: TRBV6-5
J: TRBJ1-2

CDR3: CASSALGDRGGQETQYF
DNA: TGCGCCAGCAGCGCCCTGGGAGACAGGGGAGGGCAAGAGACCCAGTACTTC
D: NA
size: NA
V: TRBV5-1
J: TRBJ2-5

CDR3: CASSQDWGEAGQVQEYF
DNA: TGTGCCAGCAGCCAAGATTGGGGGGAGGCAGGACAGGTCCAAGAGTACTTC
D: NA
size: NA
V: TRBV3-1/TRBV3-2
J: TRBJ2-7

CDR3: CASSAEQGSEAFF
DNA: TGTGCCAGCAGTGCCGAACAGGGTTCTGAAGCTTTCTTT
D: NA
size: few
V: TRBV6-4
J: TRBJ1-1

CDR3: CASSEGSGGPEKLFF
DNA: TGTGCCAGCAGTGAAGGTTCAGGAGGCCCCGAGAAACTGTTTTTT
D: NA
size: NA
V: TRBV6-4
J: TRBJ1-4

CDR3: CASSRTGATNEKLFF
DNA: TGTGCCAGTAGTAGAACAGGGGCGACTAATGAAAAACTGTTTTTT
D: TRBD1
size: NA
V: TRBV19
J: TRBJ1-4

CDR3: CASQSRGSADGYTF
DNA: TGTGCCAGCCAAAGTCGGGGGTCGGCGGATGGCTACACCTTC
D: NA
size: NA
V: TRBV7-9
J: TRBJ1-2

CDR3: CASSPWGQGVTYGYTF
DNA: TGTGCCAGCAGCCCGTGGGGGCAGGGGGTTACTTATGGCTACACCTTC
D: TRBD1
size: NA
V: TRBV3-1/TRBV3-2
J: TRBJ1-2

CDR3: CASSQDDRGRPGYTF
DNA: TGTGCCAGCAGCCAAGATGACAGGGGGCGACCTGGCTACACCTTC
D: TRBD1
size: NA
V: TRBV3-1/TRBV3-2
J: TRBJ1-2

CDR3: CASSAADRGGEKLFF
DNA: TGTGCCAGCAGCGCTGCGGACAGGGGCGGGGAAAAACTGTTTTTT
D: TRBD1
size: NA
V: TRBV9
J: TRBJ1-4

CDR3: CASGLGPGGGRRTEAFF
DNA: TGTGCTAGTGGTTTGGGACCCGGAGGGGGCAGGCGCACTGAAGCTTTCTTT
D: TRBD1
size: once
V: TRBV12-5
J: TRBJ1-1

CDR3: CASSPGTGSTDTQYF
DNA: TGTGCCAGCAGTCCCGGGACAGGGAGCACAGATACGCAGTATTTT
D: TRBD1
size: NA
V: TRBV27
J: TRBJ2-3

CDR3: CASSSRQGVYEQYF
DNA: TGTGCCAGCAGCTCAAGACAGGGAGTCTACGAGCAGTACTTC
D: TRBD1
size: NA
V: TRBV11-2
J: TRBJ2-7

CDR3: CASSTRTGDTEAFF
DNA: TGTGCCAGCAGCACCCGGACAGGGGACACTGAAGCTTTCTTT
D: TRBD1
size: once
V: TRBV11-1
J: TRBJ1-1

CDR3: CASSYTSGRTDTQYF
DNA: TGTGCCAGCAGCTATACTAGCGGGAGGACAGATACGCAGTATTTT
D: TRBD2
size: NA
V: TRBV7-9
J: TRBJ2-3

CDR3: CASKDRNNSPLHF
DNA: TGTGCCAGCAAAGACAGAAATAATTCACCCCTCCACTTT
D: NA
size: NA
V: TRBV19
J: TRBJ1-6

CDR3: CSGGRIGRLAETQYF
DNA: TGCAGCGGTGGACGTATTGGGAGGTTAGCGGAGACCCAGTACTTC
D: NA
size: NA
V: TRBV29-1
J: TRBJ2-5

CDR3: CASSPRTGFNEKLFF
DNA: TGTGCCAGCAGCCCCCGGACAGGGTTTAATGAAAAACTGTTTTTT
D: TRBD1
size: once
V: TRBV7-6
J: TRBJ1-4

CDR3: CATSRDQQIYNEQFF
DNA: TGTGCCACCAGCAGAGATCAACAGATATACAATGAGCAGTTCTTC
D: NA
size: NA
V: TRBV15
J: TRBJ2-1

CDR3: CASSLFSVSLEQYF
DNA: TGCGCCAGCAGCTTGTTTAGCGTTTCGCTCGAGCAGTACTTC
D: NA
size: NA
V: TRBV5-1
J: TRBJ2-7

CDR3: CASSNDRLDGIQYF
DNA: TGTGCCAGCAGCAACGACAGGCTTGATGGCATTCAGTACTTC
D: NA
size: NA
V: TRBV5-8
J: TRBJ2-4

CDR3: CASSFRYAGGSSYEQYF
DNA: TGTGCCAGCAGTTTCCGGTACGCGGGAGGGAGCTCCTACGAGCAGTACTTC
D: TRBD2
size: NA
V: TRBV27
J: TRBJ2-7

CDR3: CASSLKSGFVLNEQYF
DNA: TGCGCCAGCAGCTTGAAGTCAGGGTTCGTCCTCAACGAGCAGTACTTC
D: NA
size: NA
V: TRBV5-1
J: TRBJ2-7

CDR3: CASSGWDSRNGEFF
DNA: TGTGCCAGCAGTGGCTGGGACAGCCGGAACGGGGAGTTCTTC
D: TRBD1
size: NA
V: TRBV27
J: TRBJ2-1

CDR3: CASSMGQGILGKNIQYF
DNA: TGTGCCAGCTCAATGGGACAGGGGATCTTAGGCAAAAACATTCAGTACTTC
D: TRBD1
size: NA
V: TRBV18
J: TRBJ2-4

CDR3: CASSVDRAQMGHIQYF
DNA: TGTGCCAGCAGCGTCGACAGGGCACAAATGGGGCACATTCAGTACTTC
D: TRBD1
size: NA
V: TRBV2
J: TRBJ2-4

CDR3: CASSNVQWEQYF
DNA: TGTGCCAGCAGCAACGTACAATGGGAGCAGTACTTC
D: NA
size: NA
V: TRBV7-9
J: TRBJ2-7

CDR3: CASSSGGNEQFF
DNA: TGTGCCAGCAGCTCCGGCGGCAATGAGCAGTTCTTC
D: NA
size: NA
V: TRBV13
J: TRBJ2-1

CDR3: CASSLHDQGQPQHF
DNA: TGTGCCAGCAGCTTGCACGATCAGGGTCAGCCCCAGCATTTT
D: NA
size: NA
V: TRBV5-5
J: TRBJ1-5

CDR3: CASRPGQGNYGYTF
DNA: TGTGCCAGCAGACCCGGACAGGGTAACTATGGCTACACCTTC
D: TRBD1
size: NA
V: TRBV7-2
J: TRBJ1-2

CDR3: CASSLSLAGEYNEQFF
DNA: TGTGCCAGCAGCCTTTCTCTAGCGGGAGAGTACAATGAGCAGTTCTTC
D: TRBD2
size: once
V: TRBV3-1/TRBV3-2
J: TRBJ2-1